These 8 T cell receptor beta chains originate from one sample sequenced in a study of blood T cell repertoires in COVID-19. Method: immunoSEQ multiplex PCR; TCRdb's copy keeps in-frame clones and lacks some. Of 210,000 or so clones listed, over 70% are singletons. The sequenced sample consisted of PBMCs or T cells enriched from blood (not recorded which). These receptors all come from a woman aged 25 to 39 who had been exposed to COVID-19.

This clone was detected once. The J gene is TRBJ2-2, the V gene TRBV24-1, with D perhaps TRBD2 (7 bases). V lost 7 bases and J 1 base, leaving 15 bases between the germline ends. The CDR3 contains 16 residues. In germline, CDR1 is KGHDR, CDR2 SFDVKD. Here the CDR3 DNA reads TGTGCCACCAGCAGTGGGGGGGCCGAGAACACCGGGGAGCTGTTTTTT. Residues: CATSSGGAENTGELFF.

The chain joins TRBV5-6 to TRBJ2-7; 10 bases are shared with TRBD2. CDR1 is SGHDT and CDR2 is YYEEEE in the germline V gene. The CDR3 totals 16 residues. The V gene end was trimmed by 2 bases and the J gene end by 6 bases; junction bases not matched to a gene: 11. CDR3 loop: CASSFILTSGSPEQYF. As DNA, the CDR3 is TGTGCCAGCAGCTTCATTCTGACTAGCGGGTCTCCCGAGCAGTACTTC.

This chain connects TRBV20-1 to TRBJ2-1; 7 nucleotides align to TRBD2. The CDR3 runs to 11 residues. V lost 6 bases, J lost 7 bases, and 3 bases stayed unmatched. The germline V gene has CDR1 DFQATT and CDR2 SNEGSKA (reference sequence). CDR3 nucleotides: TGCAGTGCCAAAGCGGGAAATGAGCAGTTCTTC. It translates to CSAKAGNEQFF.

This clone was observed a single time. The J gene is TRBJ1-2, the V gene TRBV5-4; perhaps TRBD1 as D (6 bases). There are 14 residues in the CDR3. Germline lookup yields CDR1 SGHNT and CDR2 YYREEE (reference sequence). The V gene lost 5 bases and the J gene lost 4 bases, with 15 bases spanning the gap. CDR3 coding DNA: TGTGCCAGCAGTCCAACAGACAGGAGCTATGGCTACACCTTC. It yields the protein CASSPTDRSYGYTF.

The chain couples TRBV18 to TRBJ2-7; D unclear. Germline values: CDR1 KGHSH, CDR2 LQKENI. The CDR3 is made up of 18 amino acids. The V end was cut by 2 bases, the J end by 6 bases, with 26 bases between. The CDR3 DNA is TGTGCCAGCTCACCAACTCTCCGAACAGCTCGTCTTTTGCTCGAGCAGTACTTC. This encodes CASSPTLRTARLLLEQYF.

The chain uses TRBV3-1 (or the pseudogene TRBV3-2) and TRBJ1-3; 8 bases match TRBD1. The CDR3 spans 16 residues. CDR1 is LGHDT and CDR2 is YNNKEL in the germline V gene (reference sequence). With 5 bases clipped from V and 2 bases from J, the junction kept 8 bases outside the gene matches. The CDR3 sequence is CASSRTRGLPGNTIYF. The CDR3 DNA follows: TGTGCCAGCAGCAGAACCAGGGGGCTTCCTGGAAACACCATATATTTT.

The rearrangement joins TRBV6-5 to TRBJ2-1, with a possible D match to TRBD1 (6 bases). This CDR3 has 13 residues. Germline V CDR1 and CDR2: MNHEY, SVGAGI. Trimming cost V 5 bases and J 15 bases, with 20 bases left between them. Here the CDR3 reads CASSPPGQYFWFF. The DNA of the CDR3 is TGTGCCAGCAGTCCCCCGGGACAATATTTTTGGTTCTTC.

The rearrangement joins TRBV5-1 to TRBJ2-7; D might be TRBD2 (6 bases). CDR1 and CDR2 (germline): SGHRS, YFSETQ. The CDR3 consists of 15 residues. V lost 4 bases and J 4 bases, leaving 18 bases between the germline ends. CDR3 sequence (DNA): TGCGCCAGCAGCAGGGTGGGGGGACCCCCTTACGAGCAGTACTTC. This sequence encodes CASSRVGGPPYEQYF.